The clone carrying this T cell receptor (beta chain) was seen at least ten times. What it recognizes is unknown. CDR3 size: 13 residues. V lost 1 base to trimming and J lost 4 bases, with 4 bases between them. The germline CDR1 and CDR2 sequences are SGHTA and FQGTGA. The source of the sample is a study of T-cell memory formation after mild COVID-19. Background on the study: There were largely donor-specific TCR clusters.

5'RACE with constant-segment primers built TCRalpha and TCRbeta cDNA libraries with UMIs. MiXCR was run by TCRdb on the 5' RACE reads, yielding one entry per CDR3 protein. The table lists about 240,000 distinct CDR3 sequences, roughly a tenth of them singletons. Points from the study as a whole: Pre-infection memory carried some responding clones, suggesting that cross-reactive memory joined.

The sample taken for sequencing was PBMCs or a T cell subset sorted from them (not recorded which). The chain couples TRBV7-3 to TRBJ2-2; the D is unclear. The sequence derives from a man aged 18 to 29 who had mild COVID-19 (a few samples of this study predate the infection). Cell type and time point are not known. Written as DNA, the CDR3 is TGTGCCAGCAGCTTAAACCCCACCGGGGAGCTGTTTTTT. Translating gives CASSLNPTGELFF.